This entry features one T cell receptor (beta chain) sequence. Its antigen remains unidentified. PCR employed 60 Vbeta and 13 Jbeta primers. Generated by immunoSEQ multiplex PCR, the TCRdb table keeps only in-frame clones and is missing some. The data show around 130,000 clones, with about 79% seen just once and 1.5% to 2% held by the top ten. Donors counted as nominally healthy when sampled, yet unrecorded immune exposures were likely. This sample stems from a study of cytomegalovirus exposure and HLA in healthy donors. Study at large: Earlier sequencing of 150 million to 200 million T cells yielded 120 million or so unique TCR beta sequences. The Caucasian-associated ancestry cluster contained roughly four fifths of the roughly 390 genotyped donors.

General study findings and limits: Several V segments, TRBV6-2 and TRBV6-3 among them, could not be told apart and were dropped.

V was pared by 0 bases and J by 7 bases, with 13 bases between. The germline gives CDR1 KGHSH, CDR2 LQKENI. The CDR3 runs to 15 residues. The origin of this receptor is a man in his late teens or twenties in good health and CMV-seronegative. This chain joins TRBV18 and TRBJ2-1; tentatively, D is TRBD1 (6 bases). Source material: PBMCs. The CDR3 is CASSPPEGGRNEQFF. CDR3 DNA: TGTGCCAGCTCACCACCTGAAGGGGGTCGGAATGAGCAGTTCTTC.